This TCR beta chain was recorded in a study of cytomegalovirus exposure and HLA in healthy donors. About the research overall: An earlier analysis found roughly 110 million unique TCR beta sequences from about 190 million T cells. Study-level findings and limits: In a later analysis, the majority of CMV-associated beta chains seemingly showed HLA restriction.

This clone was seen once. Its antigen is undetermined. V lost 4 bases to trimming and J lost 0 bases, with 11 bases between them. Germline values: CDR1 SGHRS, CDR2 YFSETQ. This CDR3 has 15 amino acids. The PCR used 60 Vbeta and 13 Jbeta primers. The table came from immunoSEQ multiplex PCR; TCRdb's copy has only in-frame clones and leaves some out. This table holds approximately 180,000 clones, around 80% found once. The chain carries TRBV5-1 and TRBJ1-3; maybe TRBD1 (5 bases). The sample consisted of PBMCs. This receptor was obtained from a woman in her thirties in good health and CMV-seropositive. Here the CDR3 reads CASSTDSPSGNTIYF. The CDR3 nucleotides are TGCGCCAGCAGCACCGACAGCCCCTCTGGAAACACCATATATTTT.